The clone carrying this TCR beta chain was seen once. Its antigen is currently unknown. The data originate from a study of cytomegalovirus exposure and HLA in healthy donors. Points from the study as a whole: Rarity marked most TCR sequences, yet some public TCRs occurred in many donors. In a later analysis, the majority of CMV-associated beta chains seemingly showed HLA restriction. From TCR beta sequences, most subjects' HLA-A and HLA-B alleles were reportedly predicted accurately.

With 60 Vbeta and 13 Jbeta primers, the PCR was carried out. Profiled with immunoSEQ multiplex PCR; TCRdb holds only in-frame clones, not every one. The table records almost 200,000 clones, 75% to 85% of them present only once. This CDR3 comprises 15 residues. V lost 2 bases to trimming and J lost 5 bases; unmatched junction nucleotides: 8. Looked up from germline, CDR1 is SGDLS and CDR2 is YYNGEE. The rearrangement uses TRBV9 and TRBJ2-5; 8 nucleotides line up with TRBD2. This receptor was taken from a woman aged 45-65 years in good health and CMV-seronegative. The specimen was PBMCs. This CDR3 reads CASSVRGLAGETQYF. CDR3 DNA: TGTGCCAGCAGCGTTCGAGGACTAGCTGGGGAGACCCAGTACTTC.